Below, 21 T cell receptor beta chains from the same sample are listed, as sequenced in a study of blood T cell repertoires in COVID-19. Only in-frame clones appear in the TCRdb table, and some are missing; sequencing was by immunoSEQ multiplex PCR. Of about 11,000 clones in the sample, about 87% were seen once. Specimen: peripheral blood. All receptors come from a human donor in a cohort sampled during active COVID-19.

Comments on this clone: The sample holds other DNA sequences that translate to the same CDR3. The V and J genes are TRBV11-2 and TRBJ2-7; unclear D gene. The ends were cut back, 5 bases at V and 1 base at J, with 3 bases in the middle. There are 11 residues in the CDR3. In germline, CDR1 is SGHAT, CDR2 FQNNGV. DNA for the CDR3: TGTGCCAGCAGCCCATCCTACGAGCAGTACTTC. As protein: CASSPSYEQYF.

The CDR3 region has the DNA TGCAGCGGTTTGGGCCAGGACAGGGGGCTGGATGGCTACACCTTC. As protein: CSGLGQDRGLDGYTF. The chain employs TRBV29-1 and TRBJ1-2; 11 nucleotides match TRBD1. The ends lost 7 bases at V and 6 bases at J; junction bases unmatched: 13. CDR1 is SQVTM and CDR2 is ANQGSEA in the germline V gene. The CDR3 runs to 15 residues.

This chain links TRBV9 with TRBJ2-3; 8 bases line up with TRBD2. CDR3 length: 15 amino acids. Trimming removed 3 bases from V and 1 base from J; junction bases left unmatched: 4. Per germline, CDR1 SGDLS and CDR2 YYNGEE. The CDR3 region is CASSGLAGRTDTQYF. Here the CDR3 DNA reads TGTGCCAGCAGCGGATTAGCGGGGCGCACAGATACGCAGTATTTT.

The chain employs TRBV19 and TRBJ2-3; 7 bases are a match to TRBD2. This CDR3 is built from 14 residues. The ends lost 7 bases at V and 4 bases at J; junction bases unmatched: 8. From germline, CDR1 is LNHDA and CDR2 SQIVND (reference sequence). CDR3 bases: TGTGCCAGTAAAGGCGGGAGTGGCGCAGATACGCAGTATTTT. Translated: CASKGGSGADTQYF.

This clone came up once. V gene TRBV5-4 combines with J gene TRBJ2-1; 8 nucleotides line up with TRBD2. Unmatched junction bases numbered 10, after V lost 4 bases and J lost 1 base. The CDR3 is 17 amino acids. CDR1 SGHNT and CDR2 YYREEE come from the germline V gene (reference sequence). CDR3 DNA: TGTGCCAGCAGCCCCGGGGGGGTAGCGAGGTCCTACAATGAGCAGTTCTTC. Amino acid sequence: CASSPGGVARSYNEQFF.

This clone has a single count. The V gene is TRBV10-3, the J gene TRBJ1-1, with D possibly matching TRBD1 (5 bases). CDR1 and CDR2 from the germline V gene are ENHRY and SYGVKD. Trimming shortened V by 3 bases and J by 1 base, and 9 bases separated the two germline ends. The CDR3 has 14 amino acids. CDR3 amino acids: CAISEATENTEAFF. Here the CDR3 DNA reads TGTGCCATCAGTGAAGCGACAGAGAACACTGAAGCTTTCTTT.

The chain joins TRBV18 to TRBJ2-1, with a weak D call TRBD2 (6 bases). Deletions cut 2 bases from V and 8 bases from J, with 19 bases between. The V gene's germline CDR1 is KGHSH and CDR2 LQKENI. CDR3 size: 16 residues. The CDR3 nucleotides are TGTGCCAGCTCACCAAAGACTAGTACCTTTGTCCATGAGCAGTTCTTC. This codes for CASSPKTSTFVHEQFF.

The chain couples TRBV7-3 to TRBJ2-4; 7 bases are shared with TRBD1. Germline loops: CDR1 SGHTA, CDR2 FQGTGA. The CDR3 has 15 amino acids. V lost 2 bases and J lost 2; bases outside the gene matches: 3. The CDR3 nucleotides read TGTGCCAGCAGCTTAGACAGGGTGACCAAAAACATTCAGTACTTC. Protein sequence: CASSLDRVTKNIQYF.

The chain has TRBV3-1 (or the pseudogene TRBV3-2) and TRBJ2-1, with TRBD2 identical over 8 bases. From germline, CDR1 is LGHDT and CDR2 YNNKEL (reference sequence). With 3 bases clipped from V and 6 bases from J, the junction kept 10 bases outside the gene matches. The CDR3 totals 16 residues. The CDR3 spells CASSQIAGRLANEQFF. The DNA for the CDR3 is TGTGCCAGCAGCCAGATAGCGGGACGTCTAGCCAATGAGCAGTTCTTC.

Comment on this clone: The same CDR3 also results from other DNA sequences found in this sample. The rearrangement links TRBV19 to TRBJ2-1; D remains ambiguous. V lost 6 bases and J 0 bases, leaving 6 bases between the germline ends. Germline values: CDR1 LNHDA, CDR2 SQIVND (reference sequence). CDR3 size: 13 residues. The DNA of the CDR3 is TGTGCCAGTAGCCCCCGCTCCTACAATGAGCAGTTCTTC. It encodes CASSPRSYNEQFF.

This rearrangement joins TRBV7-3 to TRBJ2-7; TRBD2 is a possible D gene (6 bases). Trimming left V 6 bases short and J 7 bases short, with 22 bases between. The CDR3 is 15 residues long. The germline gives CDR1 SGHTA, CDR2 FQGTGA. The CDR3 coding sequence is TGTGCCAGCAGTCAAATTGGGGGGTTTAGCATGGAGCAGTACTTC. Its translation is CASSQIGGFSMEQYF.

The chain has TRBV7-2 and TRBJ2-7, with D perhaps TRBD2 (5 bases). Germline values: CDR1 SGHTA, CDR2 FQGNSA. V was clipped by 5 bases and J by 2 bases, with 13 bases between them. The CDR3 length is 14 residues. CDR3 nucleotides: TGTGCCAGCAGCAGACGGACTGGCGCCTACGAGCAGTACTTC. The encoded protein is CASSRRTGAYEQYF.

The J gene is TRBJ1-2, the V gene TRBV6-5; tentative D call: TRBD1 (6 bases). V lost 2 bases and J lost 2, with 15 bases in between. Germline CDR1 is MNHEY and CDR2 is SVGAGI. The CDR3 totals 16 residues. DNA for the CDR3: TGTGCCAGCAGTTACGGGTTTGAAGGGGGAAACTATGGCTACACCTTC. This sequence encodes CASSYGFEGGNYGYTF.

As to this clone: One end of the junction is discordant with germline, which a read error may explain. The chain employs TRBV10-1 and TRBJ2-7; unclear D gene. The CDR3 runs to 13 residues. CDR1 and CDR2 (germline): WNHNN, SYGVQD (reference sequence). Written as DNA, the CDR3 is TGCGCCAGCGGTGACTCCTCCGGTTACGAGCAGTACTTC. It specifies CASGDSSGYEQYF.

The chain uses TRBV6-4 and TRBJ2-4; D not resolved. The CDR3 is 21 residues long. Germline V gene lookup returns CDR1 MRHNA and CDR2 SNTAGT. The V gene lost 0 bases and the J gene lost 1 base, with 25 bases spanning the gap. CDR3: CASSDSGRIKSSLWAKNIQYF. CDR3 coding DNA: TGTGCCAGCAGTGACTCTGGTCGAATTAAGAGTTCGCTATGGGCCAAAAACATTCAGTACTTC.

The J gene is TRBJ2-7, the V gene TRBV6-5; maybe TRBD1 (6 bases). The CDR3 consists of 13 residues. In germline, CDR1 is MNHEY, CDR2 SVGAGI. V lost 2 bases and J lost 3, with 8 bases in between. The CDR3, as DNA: TGTGCCAGCAGTTACAAAGGGGGCTACGAGCAGTACTTC. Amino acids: CASSYKGGYEQYF.

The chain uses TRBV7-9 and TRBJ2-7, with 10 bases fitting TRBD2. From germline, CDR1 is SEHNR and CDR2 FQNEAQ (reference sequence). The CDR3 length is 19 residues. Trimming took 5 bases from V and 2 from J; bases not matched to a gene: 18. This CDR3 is CASSIYRGQRLAGTYEQYF. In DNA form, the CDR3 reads TGTGCCAGCAGCATCTACCGGGGACAGCGACTAGCGGGTACCTACGAGCAGTACTTC.

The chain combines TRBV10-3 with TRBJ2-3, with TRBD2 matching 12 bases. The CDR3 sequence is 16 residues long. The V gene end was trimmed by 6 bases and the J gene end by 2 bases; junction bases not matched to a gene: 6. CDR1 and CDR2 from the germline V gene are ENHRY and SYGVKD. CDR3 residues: CAIRASGRAYTDTQYF. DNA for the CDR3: TGTGCCATCAGGGCTAGCGGGAGGGCCTACACAGATACGCAGTATTTT.

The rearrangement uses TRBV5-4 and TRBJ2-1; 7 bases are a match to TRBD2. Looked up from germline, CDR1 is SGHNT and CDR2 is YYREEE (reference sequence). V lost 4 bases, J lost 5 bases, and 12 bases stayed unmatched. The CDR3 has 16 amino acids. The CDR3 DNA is TGTGCCAGCAGCGACATGACGGGAGGCAGGAACAATGAGCAGTTCTTC. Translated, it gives CASSDMTGGRNNEQFF.

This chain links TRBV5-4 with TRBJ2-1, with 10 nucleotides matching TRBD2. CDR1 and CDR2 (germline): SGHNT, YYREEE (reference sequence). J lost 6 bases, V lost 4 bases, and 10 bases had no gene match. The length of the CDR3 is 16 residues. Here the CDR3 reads CASSNLAGGLSNEQFF. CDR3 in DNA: TGTGCCAGCAGCAACTTAGCGGGAGGTTTAAGCAATGAGCAGTTCTTC.

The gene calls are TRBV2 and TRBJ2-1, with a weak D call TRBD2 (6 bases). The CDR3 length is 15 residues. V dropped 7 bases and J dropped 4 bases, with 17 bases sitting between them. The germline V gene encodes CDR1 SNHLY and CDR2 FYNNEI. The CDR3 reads CASMKEGVGYNEQFF. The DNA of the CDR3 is TGTGCCAGCATGAAGGAGGGAGTAGGTTACAATGAGCAGTTCTTC.